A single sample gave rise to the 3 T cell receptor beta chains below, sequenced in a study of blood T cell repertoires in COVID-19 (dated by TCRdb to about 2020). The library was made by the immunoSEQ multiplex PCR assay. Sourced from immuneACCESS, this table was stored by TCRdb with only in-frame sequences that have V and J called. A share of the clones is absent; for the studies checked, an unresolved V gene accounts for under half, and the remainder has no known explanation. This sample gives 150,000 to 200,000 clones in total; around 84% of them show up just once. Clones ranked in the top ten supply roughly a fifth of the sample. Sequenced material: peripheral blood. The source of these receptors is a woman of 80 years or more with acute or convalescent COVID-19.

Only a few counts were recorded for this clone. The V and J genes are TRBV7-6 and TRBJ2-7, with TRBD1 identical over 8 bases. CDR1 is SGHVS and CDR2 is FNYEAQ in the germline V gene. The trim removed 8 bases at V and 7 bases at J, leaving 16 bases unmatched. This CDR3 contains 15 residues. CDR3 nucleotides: TGTGCCAGCTCAATAGTGGGACAGGAGTTGGGAGAGCAGTACTTC. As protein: CASSIVGQELGEQYF.

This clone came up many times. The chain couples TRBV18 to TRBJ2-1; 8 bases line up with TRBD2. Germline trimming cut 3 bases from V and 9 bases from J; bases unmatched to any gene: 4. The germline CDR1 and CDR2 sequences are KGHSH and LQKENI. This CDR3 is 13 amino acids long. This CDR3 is CASSPFGRGEQFF. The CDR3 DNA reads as TGTGCCAGCTCACCCTTCGGGAGGGGTGAGCAGTTCTTC.

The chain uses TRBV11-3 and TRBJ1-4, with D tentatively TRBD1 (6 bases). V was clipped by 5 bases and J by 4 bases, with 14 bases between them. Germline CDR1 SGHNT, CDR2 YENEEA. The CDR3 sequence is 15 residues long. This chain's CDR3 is CASSPCRGLNEKLFF. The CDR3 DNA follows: TGTGCCAGCAGCCCCTGCAGGGGTCTTAATGAAAAACTGTTTTTT.